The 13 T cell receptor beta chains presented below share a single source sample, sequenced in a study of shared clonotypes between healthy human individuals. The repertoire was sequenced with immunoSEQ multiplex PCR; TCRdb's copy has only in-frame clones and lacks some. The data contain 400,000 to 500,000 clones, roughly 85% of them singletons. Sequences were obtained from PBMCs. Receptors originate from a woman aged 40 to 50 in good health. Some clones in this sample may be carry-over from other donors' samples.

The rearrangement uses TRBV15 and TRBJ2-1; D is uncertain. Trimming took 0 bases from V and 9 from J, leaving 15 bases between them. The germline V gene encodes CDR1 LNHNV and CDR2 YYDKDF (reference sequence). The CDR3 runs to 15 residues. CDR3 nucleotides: TGTGCCACCAGCAGAGATCACATGAATGCGTTTGAGCAGTTCTTC. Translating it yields CATSRDHMNAFEQFF. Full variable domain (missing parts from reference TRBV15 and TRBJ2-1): DAMVIQNPRYQVTQFGKPVTLSCSQTLNHNVMYWYQQKSSQAPKLLFHYYDKDFNNEADTPDNFQSRRPNTSFCFLDIRSPGLGDTAMYLCATSRDHMNAFEQFFGPGTRLTVL.

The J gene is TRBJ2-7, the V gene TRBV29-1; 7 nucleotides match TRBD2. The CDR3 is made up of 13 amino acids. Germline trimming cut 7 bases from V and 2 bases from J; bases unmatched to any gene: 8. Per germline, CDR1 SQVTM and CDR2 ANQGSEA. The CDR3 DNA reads TGCAGCGGGACCTCCGGGACTACCTACGAGCAGTACTTC. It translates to CSGTSGTTYEQYF.

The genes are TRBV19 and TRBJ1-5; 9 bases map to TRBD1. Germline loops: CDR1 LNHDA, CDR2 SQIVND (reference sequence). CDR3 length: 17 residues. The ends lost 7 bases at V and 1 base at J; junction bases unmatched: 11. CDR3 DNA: TGTGCCAGTACCCAACAGAGACAGGGGGTGAGCAATCAGCCCCAGCATTTT. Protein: CASTQQRQGVSNQPQHF.

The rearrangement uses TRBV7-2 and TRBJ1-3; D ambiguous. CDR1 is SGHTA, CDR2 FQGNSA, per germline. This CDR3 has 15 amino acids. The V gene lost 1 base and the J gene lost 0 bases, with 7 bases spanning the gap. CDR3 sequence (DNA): TGTGCCAGCAGCTTAGGACCCAGCTCTGGAAACACCATATATTTT. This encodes CASSLGPSSGNTIYF.

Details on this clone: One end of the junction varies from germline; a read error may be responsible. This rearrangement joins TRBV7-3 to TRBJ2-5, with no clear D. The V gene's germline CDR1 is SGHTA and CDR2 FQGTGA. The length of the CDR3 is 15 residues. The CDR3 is CASSLDGREQETQHF. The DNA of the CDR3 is TGTGCCAGCAGCTTAGACGGGCGAGAGCAAGAGACCCAGCACTTC.

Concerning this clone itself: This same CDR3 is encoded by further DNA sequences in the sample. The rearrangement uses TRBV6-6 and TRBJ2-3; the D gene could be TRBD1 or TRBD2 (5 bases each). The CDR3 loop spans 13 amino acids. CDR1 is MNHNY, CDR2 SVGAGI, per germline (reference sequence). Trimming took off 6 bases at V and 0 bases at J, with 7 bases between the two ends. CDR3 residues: CASSRDSTDTQYF. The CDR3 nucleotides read TGTGCCAGCAGCCGGGACAGCACAGATACGCAGTATTTT.

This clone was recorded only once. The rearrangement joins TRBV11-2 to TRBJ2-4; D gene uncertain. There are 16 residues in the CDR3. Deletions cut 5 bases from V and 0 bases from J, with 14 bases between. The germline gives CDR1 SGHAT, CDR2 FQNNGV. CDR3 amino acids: CASSQGSAKAKNIQYF. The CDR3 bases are TGTGCCAGCAGCCAAGGGTCAGCCAAAGCCAAAAACATTCAGTACTTC.

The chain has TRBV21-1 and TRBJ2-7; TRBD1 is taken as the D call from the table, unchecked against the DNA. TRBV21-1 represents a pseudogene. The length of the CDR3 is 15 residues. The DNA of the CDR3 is TGTGCCAGCAGCAAAGGGGGCAGGGGCGTTAGCGAGCAGTACTTC. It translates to CASSKGGRGVSEQYF.

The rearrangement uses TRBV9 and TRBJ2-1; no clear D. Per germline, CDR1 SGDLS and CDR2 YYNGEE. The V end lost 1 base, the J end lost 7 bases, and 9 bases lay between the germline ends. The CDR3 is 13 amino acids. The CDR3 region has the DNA TGTGCCAGCAGCGTAAGGGTGGAGAATGAGCAGTTCTTC. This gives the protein CASSVRVENEQFF.

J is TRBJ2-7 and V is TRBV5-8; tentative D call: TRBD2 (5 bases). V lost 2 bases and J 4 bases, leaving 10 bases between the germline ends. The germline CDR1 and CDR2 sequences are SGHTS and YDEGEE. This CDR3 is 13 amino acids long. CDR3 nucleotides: TGTGCCAGCAGCTTTGACTCGGGGTACGAGCAGTACTTC. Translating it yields CASSFDSGYEQYF.

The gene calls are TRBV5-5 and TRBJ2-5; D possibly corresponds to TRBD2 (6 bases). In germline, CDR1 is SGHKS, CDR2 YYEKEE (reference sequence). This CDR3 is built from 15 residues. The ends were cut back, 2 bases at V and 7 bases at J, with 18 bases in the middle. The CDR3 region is CASSFSGGEEGTQYF. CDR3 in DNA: TGTGCCAGCAGCTTCTCCGGAGGGGAGGAGGGGACCCAGTACTTC.

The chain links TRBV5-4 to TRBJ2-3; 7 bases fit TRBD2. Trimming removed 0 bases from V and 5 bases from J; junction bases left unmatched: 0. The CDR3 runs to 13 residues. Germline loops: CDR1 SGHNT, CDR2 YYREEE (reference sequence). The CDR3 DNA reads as TGTGCCAGCAGCTTGGCGGGGGGAGATACGCAGTATTTT. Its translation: CASSLAGGDTQYF.

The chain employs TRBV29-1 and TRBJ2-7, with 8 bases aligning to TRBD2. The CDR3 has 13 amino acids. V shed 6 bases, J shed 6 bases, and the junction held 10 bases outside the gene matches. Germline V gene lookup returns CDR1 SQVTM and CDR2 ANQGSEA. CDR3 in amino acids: CSVGALAGPEQYF. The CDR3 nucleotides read TGCAGCGTAGGGGCGCTAGCGGGTCCCGAGCAGTACTTC.